Sequencing of this T cell receptor beta chain was carried out in a study of blood T cell repertoires in COVID-19 (dated by TCRdb to the early 2020s). About the full investigation: Collaborator samples came from the United States, Italy and Spain and covered acute and convalescent phases of COVID-19. The material from the prospective study consisted of cDNA or gDNA derived from T cells, B-cell-depleted T cells, or PBMCs. The dataset comprised deeply sampled blood TCRbeta repertoires from subjects exposed to, actively infected with, or recovered from COVID-19. A freely available public database, intended as a resource for researchers studying the immune response to SARS-CoV-2, is where the repertoires were released. The samples were drawn from the first 160 participants of the ongoing ImmuneRACE study and from roughly 1,300 subjects provided by 6 global collaborators. The sample metadata nearly always contained a de-identified subject ID, COVID-19 status, age in years and sex. Where HLA class I and class II types were available, the types were taken from metadata supplied by the sample provider, not from assay-based typing.

The collaborating institutions used their own protocols to collect whole blood in K2EDTA tubes. For TCRbeta analysis, collaborators shipped samples in one of three forms: frozen whole blood, isolated PBMCs, or DNA extracted from either of those sample types. A word on this clone: Which antigen it targets is not known. Per-base qualities were not stored, and no clone one base away is much larger.

The immunoSEQ Assay, a bias-controlled multiplex PCR, was used to amplify TCRbeta CDR3 regions from genomic DNA. As for how the authors treated the data: The number of nucleated cells in each sample was estimated by amplification of reference gene primers within the assay. To quantify the absolute abundance of each unique TCRbeta CDR3 rearrangement, sequence reads were collapsed and filtered. For each sample, productive Simpson clonality was calculated as the square root of Simpson's diversity index across productive rearrangements. TCRdb retrieved this table from immuneACCESS and kept in-frame rearrangements only. Not all clones are present; in checked studies, unresolved V genes account for under half, and no reason is known for the remainder. V and J calls and clone size follow that table, whereas D and trimming were derived from the DNA. Present in this sample are about 40,000 clones, under 85% of which were seen just once. 33% of the sample is in the top ten clones.

The paper as a whole reports these results and caveats: Clinical and demographic metadata were provided uncurated, with the amount varying by source and participant.

V loses 2 bases of germline sequence and J loses 5 bases, and the interval between the two ends is 5 bases. For CDR1 and CDR2, the germline V gene lists SGHTA and FQGNSA. The CDR3 spans 12 residues, from the cysteine through the phenylalanine. The CDR3 DNA has 36 bases and is translated from base 1. The rearranged segments are TRBV7-2 and TRBJ2-3; the D gene identity is not certain. This clonotype originated in a woman aged 80 or over with acute or convalescent COVID-19. Sample: peripheral blood. The DNA sequence is as follows: TGTGCCAGCAGCTTATATAGAGATACGCAGTATTTT. This gives the protein CASSLYRDTQYF.